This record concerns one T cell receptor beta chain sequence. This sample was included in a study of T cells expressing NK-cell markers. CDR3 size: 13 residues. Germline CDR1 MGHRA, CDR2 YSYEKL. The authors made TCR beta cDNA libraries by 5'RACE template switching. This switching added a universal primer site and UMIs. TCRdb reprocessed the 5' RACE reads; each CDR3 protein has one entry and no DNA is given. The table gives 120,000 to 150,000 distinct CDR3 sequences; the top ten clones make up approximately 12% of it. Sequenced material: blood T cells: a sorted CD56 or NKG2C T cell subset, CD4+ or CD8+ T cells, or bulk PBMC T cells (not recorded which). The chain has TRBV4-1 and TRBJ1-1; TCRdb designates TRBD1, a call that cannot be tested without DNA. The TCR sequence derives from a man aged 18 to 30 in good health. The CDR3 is CASSAGGHTEAFF.